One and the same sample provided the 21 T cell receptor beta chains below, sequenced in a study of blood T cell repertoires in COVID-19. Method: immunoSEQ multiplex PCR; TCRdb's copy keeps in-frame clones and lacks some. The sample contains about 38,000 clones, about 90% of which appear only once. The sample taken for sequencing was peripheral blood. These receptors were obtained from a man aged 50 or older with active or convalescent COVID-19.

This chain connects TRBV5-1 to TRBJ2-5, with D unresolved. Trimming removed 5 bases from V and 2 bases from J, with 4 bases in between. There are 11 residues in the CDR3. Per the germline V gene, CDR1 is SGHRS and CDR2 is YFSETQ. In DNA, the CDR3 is TGCGCCAGCAGACAACAAGAGACCCAGTACTTC. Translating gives CASRQQETQYF.

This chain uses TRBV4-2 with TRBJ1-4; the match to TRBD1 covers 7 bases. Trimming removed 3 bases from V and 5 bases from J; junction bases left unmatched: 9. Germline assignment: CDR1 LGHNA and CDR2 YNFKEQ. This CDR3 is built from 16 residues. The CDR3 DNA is TGTGCCAGCAGCCACGGACAGGCCGGCCCCAATGAAAAACTGTTTTTT. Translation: CASSHGQAGPNEKLFF.

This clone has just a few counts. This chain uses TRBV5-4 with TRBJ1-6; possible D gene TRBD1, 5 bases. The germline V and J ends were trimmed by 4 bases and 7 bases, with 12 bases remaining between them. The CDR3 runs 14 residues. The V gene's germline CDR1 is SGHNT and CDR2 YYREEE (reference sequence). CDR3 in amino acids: CASSPDIENSPLHF. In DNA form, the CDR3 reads TGTGCCAGCAGCCCGGACATTGAGAATTCACCCCTCCACTTT.

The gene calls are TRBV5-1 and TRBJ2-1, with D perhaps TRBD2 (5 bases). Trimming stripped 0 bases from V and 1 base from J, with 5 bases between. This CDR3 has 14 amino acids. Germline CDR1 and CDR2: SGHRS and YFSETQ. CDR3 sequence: CASSLAGSYNEQFF. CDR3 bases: TGCGCCAGCAGCTTGGCGGGGTCCTACAATGAGCAGTTCTTC.

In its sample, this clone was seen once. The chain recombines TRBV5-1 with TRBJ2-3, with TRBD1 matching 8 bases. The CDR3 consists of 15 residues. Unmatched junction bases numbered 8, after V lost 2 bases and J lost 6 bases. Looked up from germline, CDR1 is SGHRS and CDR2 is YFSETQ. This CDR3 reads CASSFSGQGYDTQYF. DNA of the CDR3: TGCGCCAGCAGCTTTTCAGGACAGGGTTACGATACGCAGTATTTT.

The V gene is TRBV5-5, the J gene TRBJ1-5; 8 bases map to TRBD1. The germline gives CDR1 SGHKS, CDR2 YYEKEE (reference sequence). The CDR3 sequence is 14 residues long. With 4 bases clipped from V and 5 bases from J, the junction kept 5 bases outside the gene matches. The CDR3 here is CASSGQGGDQPQHF. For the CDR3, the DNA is TGTGCCAGCAGCGGACAGGGCGGGGATCAGCCCCAGCATTTT. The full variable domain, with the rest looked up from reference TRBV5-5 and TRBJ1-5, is DAGVTQSPTHLIKTRGQQVTLRCSPISGHKSVSWYQQVLGQGPQFIFQYYEKEERGRGNFPDRFSARQFPNYSSELNVNALLLGDSALYLCASSGQGGDQPQHFGDGTRLSIL.

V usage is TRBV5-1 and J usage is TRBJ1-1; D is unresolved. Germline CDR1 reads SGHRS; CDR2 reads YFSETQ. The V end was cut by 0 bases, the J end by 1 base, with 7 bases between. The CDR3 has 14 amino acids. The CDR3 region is CASSLGNRNTEAFF. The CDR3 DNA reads TGCGCCAGCAGCTTGGGAAACAGGAACACTGAAGCTTTCTTT.

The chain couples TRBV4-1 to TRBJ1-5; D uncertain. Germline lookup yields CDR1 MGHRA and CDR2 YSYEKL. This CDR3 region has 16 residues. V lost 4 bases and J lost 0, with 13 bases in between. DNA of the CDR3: TGCGCCAGCAGCCCGAGGGAAAGGGATAGCAATCAGCCCCAGCATTTT. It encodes CASSPRERDSNQPQHF.

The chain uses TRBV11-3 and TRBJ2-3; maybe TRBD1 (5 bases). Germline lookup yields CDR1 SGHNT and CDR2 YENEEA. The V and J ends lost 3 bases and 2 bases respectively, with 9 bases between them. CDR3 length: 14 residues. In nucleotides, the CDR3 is TGTGCCAGCAGCTTTGACAGAGACACAGATACGCAGTATTTT. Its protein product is CASSFDRDTDTQYF.

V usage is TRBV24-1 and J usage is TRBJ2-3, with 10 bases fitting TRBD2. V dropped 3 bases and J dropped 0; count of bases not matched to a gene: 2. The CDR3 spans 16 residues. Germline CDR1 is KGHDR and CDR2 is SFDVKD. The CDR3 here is CATSDPLAGSTDTQYF. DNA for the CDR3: TGTGCCACCAGTGATCCACTAGCGGGGAGCACAGATACGCAGTATTTT.

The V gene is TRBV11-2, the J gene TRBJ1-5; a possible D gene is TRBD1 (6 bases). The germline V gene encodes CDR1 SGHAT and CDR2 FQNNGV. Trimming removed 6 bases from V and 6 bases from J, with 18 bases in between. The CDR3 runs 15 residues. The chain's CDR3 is CASSLQGVVGQPQHF. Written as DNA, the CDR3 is TGTGCCAGCAGTCTACAGGGAGTCGTAGGTCAGCCCCAGCATTTT.

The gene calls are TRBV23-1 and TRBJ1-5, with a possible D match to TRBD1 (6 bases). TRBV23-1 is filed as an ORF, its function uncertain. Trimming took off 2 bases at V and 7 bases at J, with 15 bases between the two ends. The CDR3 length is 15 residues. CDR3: CASSQPTGRVQPQHF. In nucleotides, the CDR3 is TGCGCCAGCAGTCAACCAACAGGGAGGGTGCAGCCCCAGCATTTT.

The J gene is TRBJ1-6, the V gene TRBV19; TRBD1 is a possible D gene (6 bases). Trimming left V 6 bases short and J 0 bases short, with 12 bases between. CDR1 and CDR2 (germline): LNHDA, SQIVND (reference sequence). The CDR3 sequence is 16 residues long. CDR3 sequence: CASRVQGSSYNSPLHF. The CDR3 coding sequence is TGTGCCAGTAGGGTACAGGGAAGCTCCTATAATTCACCCCTCCACTTT.

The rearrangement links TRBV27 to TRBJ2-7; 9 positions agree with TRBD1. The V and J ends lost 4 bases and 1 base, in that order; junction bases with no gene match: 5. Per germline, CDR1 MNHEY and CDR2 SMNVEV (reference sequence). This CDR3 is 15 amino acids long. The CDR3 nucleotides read TGTGCCAGCAGTTCAGGACAGGGGAAGTCCTACGAGCAGTACTTC. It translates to CASSSGQGKSYEQYF.

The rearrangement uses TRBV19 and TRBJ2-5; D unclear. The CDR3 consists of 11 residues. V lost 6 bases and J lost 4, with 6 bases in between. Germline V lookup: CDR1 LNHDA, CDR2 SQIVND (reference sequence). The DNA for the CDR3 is TGTGCCAGTAGGGTCGGAGAGACCCAGTACTTC. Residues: CASRVGETQYF.

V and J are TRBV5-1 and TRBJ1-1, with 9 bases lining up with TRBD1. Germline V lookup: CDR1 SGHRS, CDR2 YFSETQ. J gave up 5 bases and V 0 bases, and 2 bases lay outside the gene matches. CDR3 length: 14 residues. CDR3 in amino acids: CASSLADRGTEAFF. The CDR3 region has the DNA TGCGCCAGCAGCTTGGCGGACAGGGGAACTGAAGCTTTCTTT. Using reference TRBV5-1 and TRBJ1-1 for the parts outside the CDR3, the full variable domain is KAGVTQTPRYLIKTRGQQVTLSCSPISGHRSVSWYQQTPGQGLQFLFEYFSETQRNKGNFPGRFSGRQFSNSRSEMNVSTLELGDSALYLCASSLADRGTEAFFGQGTRLTVV.

DNA for the CDR3: TGTGCCAGCAGTTCTGTGGGGGGGAGCTACAATGAGCAGTTCTTC. Amino acids: CASSSVGGSYNEQFF. V usage is TRBV27 and J usage is TRBJ2-1; 7 nucleotides agree with TRBD2. V dropped 4 bases and J dropped 3; count of bases not matched to a gene: 6. Germline CDR1 is MNHEY and CDR2 is SMNVEV (reference sequence). This CDR3 is 15 amino acids long.

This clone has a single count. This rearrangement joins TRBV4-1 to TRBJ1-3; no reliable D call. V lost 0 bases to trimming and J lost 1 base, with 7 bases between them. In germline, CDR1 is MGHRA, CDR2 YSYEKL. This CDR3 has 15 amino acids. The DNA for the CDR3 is TGCGCCAGCAGCCAAGAGCGGGTTTCTGGAAACACCATATATTTT. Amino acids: CASSQERVSGNTIYF.

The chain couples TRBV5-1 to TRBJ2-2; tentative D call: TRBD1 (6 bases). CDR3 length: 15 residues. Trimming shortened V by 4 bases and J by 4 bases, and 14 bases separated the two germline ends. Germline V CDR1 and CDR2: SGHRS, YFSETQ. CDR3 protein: CASSPDSPITGELFF. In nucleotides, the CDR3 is TGCGCCAGCAGCCCGGACAGCCCCATCACCGGGGAGCTGTTTTTT.

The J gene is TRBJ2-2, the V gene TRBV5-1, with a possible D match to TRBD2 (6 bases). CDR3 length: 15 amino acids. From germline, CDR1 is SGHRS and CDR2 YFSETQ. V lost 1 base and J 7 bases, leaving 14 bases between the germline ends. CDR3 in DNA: TGCGCCAGCAGCTTGATGGGGGAGGAACGCGGGGAGCTGTTTTTT. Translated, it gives CASSLMGEERGELFF.

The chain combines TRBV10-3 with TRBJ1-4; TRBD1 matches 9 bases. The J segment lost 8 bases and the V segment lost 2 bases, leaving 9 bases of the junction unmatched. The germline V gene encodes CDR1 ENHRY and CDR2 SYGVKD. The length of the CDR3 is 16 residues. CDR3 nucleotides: TGTGCCATCAGTGAGACCGACAGGGGGATAAGGGAAAAACTGTTTTTT. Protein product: CAISETDRGIREKLFF.